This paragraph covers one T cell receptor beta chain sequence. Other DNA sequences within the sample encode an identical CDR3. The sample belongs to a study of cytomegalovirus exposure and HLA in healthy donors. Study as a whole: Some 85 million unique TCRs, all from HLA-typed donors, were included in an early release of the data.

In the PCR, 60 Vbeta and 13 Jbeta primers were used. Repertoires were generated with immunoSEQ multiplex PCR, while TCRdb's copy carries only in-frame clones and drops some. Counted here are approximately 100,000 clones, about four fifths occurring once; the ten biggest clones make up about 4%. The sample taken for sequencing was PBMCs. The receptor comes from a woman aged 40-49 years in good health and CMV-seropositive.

CDR3 sequence (DNA): TGTGCCAGCAGCGTAGGAAGCGGGAGGGGTGAGACCCAGTACTTC. Translated: CASSVGSGRGETQYF. This chain uses TRBV9 with TRBJ2-5; 10 bases agree with TRBD2. The CDR3 contains 15 residues. Per germline, CDR1 SGDLS and CDR2 YYNGEE. The J segment lost 5 bases and the V segment lost 0 bases, leaving 4 bases of the junction unmatched.